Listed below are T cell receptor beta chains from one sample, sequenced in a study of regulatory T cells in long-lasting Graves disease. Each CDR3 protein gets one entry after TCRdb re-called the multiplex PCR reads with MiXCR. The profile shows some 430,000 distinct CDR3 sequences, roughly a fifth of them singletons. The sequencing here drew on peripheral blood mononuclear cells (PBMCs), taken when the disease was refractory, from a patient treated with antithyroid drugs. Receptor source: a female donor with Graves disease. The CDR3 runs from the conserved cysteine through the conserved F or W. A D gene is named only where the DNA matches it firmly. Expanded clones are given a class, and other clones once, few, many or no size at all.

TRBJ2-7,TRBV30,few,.,TGTGCCTGGAGCCCCCGGGTGGGGTACGAGCAGTACTTC,CAWSPRVGYEQYF
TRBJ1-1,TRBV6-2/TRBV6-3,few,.,TGTGCCAGCAGTTACTCCAAGGGGGAGGGCACTGAAGCTTTCTTT,CASSYSKGEGTEAFF
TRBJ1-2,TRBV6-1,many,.,TGTGCCAGCAGTCCCCGACAGGACGTCTATGGCTACACCTTC,CASSPRQDVYGYTF
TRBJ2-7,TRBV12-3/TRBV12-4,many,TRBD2,TGTGCCAGCAGTCCCCCAAGCGGGACCCTCAGGGCTTACTTC,CASSPPSGTLRAYF
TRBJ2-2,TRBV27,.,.,TGTGCCAGCAGTTTTCTTAGTAGCACCGGGGAGCTGTTTTTT,CASSFLSSTGELFF
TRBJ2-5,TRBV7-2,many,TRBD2,TGTGCCAGCAGCTCTCTCACGGGAGGGCCCTCAGAGACCCAGTACTTC,CASSSLTGGPSETQYF
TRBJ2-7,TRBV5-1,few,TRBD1,TGCGCCAGCAGTTTACCCCCCCCGGGACAGGGAACCTACGAGCAGTACTTC,CASSLPPPGQGTYEQYF
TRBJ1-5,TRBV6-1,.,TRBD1,TGTGCCAGCAGTAGGGGGACAGGGAACAGCAATCAGCCCCAGCATTTT,CASSRGTGNSNQPQHF
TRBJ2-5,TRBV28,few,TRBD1,TGTGCCAGCAGTCGGGACAGGGGGCCGCAAGAGACCCAGTACTTC,CASSRDRGPQETQYF
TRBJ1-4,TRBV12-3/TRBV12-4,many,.,TGTGCCAGCAGTTCCAGGGATAATGAAAAACTGTTTTTT,CASSSRDNEKLFF
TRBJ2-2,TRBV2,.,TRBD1,TGTGCCAGCAGTGAAGCGACAGGGGGGGACACCGGGGAGCTGTTTTTT,CASSEATGGDTGELFF
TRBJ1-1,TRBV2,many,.,TGTGCCAGCAGGGGAGCTCAGGGGACTGAAGCTTTCTTT,CASRGAQGTEAFF
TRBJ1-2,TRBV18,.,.,TGTGCCGCGCTTCACAGCAGAAACTATGGCTACACCTTC,CAALHSRNYGYTF
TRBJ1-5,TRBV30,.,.,TGTGCCTGGAGTGTACTGGGCCAGCCCCAGCATTTT,CAWSVLGQPQHF
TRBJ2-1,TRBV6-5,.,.,TGTGCCAGCAGTTACGGTCAGTTGGGGAATGAGCAGTTCTTC,CASSYGQLGNEQFF
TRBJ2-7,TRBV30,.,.,TGTGCCTGGAGTTGGGGGAGCACCTACGAGCAGTACTTC,CAWSWGSTYEQYF
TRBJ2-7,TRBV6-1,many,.,TGTGCCAGCAGCGTCGTGGCCTACGAGCAGTACTTC,CASSVVAYEQYF
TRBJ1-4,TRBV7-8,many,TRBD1,TGTGCCAGCAGCTTCTTTGAAGGGACAGGGGGATTTGCAACTAATGAAAAACTGTTTTTT,CASSFFEGTGGFATNEKLFF
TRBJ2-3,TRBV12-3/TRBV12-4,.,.,TGTGCCAGCAGCCTATCGGCTAGCACAGATACGCAGTATTTT,CASSLSASTDTQYF
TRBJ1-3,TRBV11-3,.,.,TGTGCCAGCAGCTATCAACACTCTGGAAACACCATATATTTT,CASSYQHSGNTIYF
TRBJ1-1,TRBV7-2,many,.,TGTGCCAGCAGCTTTACCACTTCCACTGAAGCTTTCTTT,CASSFTTSTEAFF
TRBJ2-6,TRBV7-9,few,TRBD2,TGTGCCAGCAGCTTAGCCCTCAGTCCTAGCGGGGGGGCTGGGGCCAACGTCCTGACTTTC,CASSLALSPSGGAGANVLTF
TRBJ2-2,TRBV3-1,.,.,TGTGCCAGCAGCCACGGTCGCACCGGGGAGCTGTTTTTT,CASSHGRTGELFF
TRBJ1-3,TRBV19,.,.,TGTGCCAGTAGTCCGACCTCAGGTTTCTCTGGAAACACCATATATTTT,CASSPTSGFSGNTIYF
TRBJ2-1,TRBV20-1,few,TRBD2,TGCAGTGCTAGAACGGCGGGAGGGCCGGTCGATGAGCAGTTCTTC,CSARTAGGPVDEQFF
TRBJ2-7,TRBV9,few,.,TGTGCCAGCAGCGTATTTGCTGAAGCCTACGAGCAGTACTTC,CASSVFAEAYEQYF
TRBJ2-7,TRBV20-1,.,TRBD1,TGCAGTGCTGAACCGGGACAGGGACTCTCCTACGAGCAGTACTTC,CSAEPGQGLSYEQYF
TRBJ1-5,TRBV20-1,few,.,TGCAGTGCAGGTGGCTTCGGATCGGATCAGCCCCAGCATTTT,CSAGGFGSDQPQHF
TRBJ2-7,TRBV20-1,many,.,TGCAGTGCTAGTGGCACAGCCTCCTACGAGCAGTACTTC,CSASGTASYEQYF
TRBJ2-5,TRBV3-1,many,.,TGTGCCAGCAGCCAAGACGGCAGACAAGAGACCCAGTACTTC,CASSQDGRQETQYF
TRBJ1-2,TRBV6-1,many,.,TGTGCCAGCAGCCAATCCCCGTTCGGGTTGAGCTACACCTTC,CASSQSPFGLSYTF
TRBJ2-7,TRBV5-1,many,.,TGCGCCAGCAGCTTGTCTTCACTTACCTACGAGCAGTACTTC,CASSLSSLTYEQYF
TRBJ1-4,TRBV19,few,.,TGTGCCAGTAGTATAGTAGTGACCCACTCGGGAGAAAAACTGTTTTTT,CASSIVVTHSGEKLFF
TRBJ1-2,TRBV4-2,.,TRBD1,TGTGCCAGCAGCCACGGCTCGGACAGGGCCGATGACTATGGCTACACCTTC,CASSHGSDRADDYGYTF
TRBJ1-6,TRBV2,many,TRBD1,TGTGCCAGCAGTTGGGACAGTCAACATAATTCACCCCTCCACTTT,CASSWDSQHNSPLHF
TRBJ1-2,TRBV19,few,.,TGTGCCAGTAGTATCGCAGGGAGCGACTATGGCTACACCTTC,CASSIAGSDYGYTF
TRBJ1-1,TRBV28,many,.,TGTGCCAGCAGTCCCCACTTGAACACTGAAGCTTTCTTT,CASSPHLNTEAFF
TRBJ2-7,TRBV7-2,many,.,TGTGCCAGCAGCTTAGGGACTCGCGAGCAGTACTTC,CASSLGTREQYF
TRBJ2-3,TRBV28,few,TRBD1,TGTGCCAGCCAGACCGGGACAGGGGGCGGAGATACGCAGTATTTT,CASQTGTGGGDTQYF
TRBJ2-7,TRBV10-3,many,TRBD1,TGTGCCATCCGACAGGGAACCTACGAGCAGTACTTC,CAIRQGTYEQYF
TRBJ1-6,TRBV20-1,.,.,TGCAGTGCTAGGGCTGACCGCATGGGTGGAAATTCACCCCTCCACTTT,CSARADRMGGNSPLHF
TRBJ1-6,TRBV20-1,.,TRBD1,TGCAGTACTCATCCAGAGGGACAGAGCTCCTATAATTCACCCCTCCACTTT,CSTHPEGQSSYNSPLHF
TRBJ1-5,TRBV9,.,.,TGTGCCAGCAGCGTAGGAGGGTCTTACAATCAGCCCCAGCATTTT,CASSVGGSYNQPQHF
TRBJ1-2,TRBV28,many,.,TGTGCCAGCAGTTCGGGGGTCTATGGCTACACCTTC,CASSSGVYGYTF
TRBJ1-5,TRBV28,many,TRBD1,TGTGCCAGCAGTTTCCGGGACAGGAGGAATCAGCCCCAGCATTTT,CASSFRDRRNQPQHF
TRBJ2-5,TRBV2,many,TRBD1,TGTGCCAGCAGTGAACAGCAGGGGGCTTGGGAGACCCAGTACTTC,CASSEQQGAWETQYF
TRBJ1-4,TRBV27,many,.,TGTGCCAGCAGCTGGAGAGGTAATGAAAAACTGTTTTTT,CASSWRGNEKLFF
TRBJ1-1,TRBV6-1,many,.,TGTGCCAGCAGTGAGGGGGTCCCGGTTGAAGCTTTCTTT,CASSEGVPVEAFF
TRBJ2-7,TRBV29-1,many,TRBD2,TGCAGCGTTGTACTTGGCGGGAGTACCTACGAGCAGTACTTC,CSVVLGGSTYEQYF
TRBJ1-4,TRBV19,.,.,TGTGCCAGTAGTATGAGGGGACCGGGACGTCGCCTCGGAAGTGAAAAACTGTTTTTT,CASSMRGPGRRLGSEKLFF